This T cell receptor (beta chain) is from a study of CD8 T cells in ankylosing spondylitis. The CDR3 is 13 residues long. The germline V gene has CDR1 MDHEN and CDR2 SYDVKM. Trimming stripped 4 bases from V and 2 bases from J, with 8 bases between. This clonotype was seen ten or more times. The antigen remains unidentified. TCRdb processed the 5' RACE reads anew with MiXCR; each CDR3 protein has one entry. The sample consists of around 300,000 distinct CDR3 sequences, roughly 12% of them appearing once. Study conclusions and caveats: A subset of motif variants has previously been described in the synovial fluid and blood of reactive arthritis. As reported, disease-linked clones showed significant enrichment in matched ankylosing spondylitis synovial fluid. A TCR beta motif of 7 to 9 highly homologous variants seemed to mark ankylosing spondylitis blood.

The chain is built from TRBV28 and TRBJ1-2; D is unclear. This receptor was identified in a female donor with ankylosing spondylitis or in good health (not recorded which). Sequencing was carried out using blood, either unsorted or a sorted T cell fraction (not recorded which). The CDR3, as DNA: TGTGCCAGCAGTTGGCGGCCCAACTATGGCTACACCTTC. Translation gives CASSWRPNYGYTF.